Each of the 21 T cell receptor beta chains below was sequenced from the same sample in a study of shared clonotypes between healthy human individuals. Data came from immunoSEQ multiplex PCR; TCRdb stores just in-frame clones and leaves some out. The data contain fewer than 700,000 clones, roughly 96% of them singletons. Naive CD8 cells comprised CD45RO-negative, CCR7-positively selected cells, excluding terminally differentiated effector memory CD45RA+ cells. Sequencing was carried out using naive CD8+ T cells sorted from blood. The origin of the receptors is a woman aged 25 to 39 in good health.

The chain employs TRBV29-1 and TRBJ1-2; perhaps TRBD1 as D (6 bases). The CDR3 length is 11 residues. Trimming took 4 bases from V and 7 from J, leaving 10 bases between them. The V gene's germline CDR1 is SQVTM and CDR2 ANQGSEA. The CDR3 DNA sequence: TGCAGCGTTGGGGGGCAGGGTGGCTACACCTTC. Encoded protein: CSVGGQGGYTF.

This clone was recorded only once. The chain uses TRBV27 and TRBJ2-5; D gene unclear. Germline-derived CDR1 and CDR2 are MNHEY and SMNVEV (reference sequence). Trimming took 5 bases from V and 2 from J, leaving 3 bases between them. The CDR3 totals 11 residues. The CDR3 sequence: CASSTQETQYF. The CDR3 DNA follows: TGTGCCAGCAGTACTCAAGAGACCCAGTACTTC.

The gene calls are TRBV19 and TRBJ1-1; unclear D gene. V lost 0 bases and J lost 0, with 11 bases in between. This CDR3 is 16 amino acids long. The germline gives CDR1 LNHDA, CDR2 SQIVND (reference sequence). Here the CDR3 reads CASSIDSRVMNTEAFF. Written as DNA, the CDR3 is TGTGCCAGTAGTATAGACTCCAGAGTCATGAACACTGAAGCTTTCTTT.

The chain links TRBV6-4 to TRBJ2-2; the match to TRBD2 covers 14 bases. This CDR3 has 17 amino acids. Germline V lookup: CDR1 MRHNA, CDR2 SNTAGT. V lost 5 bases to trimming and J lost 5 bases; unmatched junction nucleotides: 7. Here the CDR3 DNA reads TGTGCCAGCAGTATCGGACTAGCGGGAGGAAGTACCGGGGAGCTGTTTTTT. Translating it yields CASSIGLAGGSTGELFF.

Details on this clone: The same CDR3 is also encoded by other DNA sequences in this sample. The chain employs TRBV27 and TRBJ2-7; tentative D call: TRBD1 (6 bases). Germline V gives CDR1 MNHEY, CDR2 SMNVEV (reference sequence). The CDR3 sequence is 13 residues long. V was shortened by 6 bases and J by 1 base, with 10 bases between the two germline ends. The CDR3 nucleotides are TGTGCCAGCAGGCCCGGGACATCCTACGAGCAGTACTTC. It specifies CASRPGTSYEQYF.

This chain's CDR3 is CASSPRDRAYNEQFF. The CDR3 region has the DNA TGTGCCAGCAGCCCCCGGGACAGGGCCTACAATGAGCAGTTCTTC. The J gene is TRBJ2-1, the V gene TRBV11-2; 9 bases line up with TRBD1. This CDR3 has 15 residues. CDR1 is SGHAT, CDR2 FQNNGV, per germline. Trimming cost V 5 bases and J 2 bases; bases outside gene matches: 4.

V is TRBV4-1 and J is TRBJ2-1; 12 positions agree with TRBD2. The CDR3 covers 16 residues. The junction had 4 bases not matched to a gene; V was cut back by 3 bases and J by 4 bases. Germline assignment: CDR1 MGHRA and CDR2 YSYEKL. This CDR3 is CASSQKLAGGYNEQFF. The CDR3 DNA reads TGCGCCAGCAGCCAGAAACTAGCGGGAGGATACAATGAGCAGTTCTTC.

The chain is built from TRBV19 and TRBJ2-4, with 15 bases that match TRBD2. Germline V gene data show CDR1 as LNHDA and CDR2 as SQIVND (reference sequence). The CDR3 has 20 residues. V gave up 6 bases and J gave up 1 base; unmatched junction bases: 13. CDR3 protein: CASSRVGLAGGFRAKNIQYF. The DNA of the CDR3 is TGTGCCAGTAGCCGGGTCGGACTAGCGGGAGGGTTTAGGGCCAAAAACATTCAGTACTTC. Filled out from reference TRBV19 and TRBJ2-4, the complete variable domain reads DGGITQSPKYLFRKEGQNVTLSCEQNLNHDAMYWYRQDPGQGLRLIYYSQIVNDFQKGDIAEGYSVSREKKESFPLTVTSAQKNPTAFYLCASSRVGLAGGFRAKNIQYFGAGTRLSVL.

Here the CDR3 reads CASSTIWDRLNTQYF. CDR3 nucleotides: TGCGCCAGCAGCACCATTTGGGACCGACTAAATACGCAGTATTTT. The V and J genes are TRBV4-1 and TRBJ2-3; D might be TRBD1 or TRBD2, each matching 5 bases. V dropped 5 bases and J dropped 7 bases, with 19 bases sitting between them. This CDR3 comprises 15 residues. Germline V gene lookup returns CDR1 MGHRA and CDR2 YSYEKL.

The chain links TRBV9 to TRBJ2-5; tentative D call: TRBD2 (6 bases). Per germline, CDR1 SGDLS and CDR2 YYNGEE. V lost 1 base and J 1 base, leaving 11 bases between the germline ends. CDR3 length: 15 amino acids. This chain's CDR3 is CASSVISGRQETQYF. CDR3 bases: TGTGCCAGCAGCGTAATTAGCGGCCGCCAAGAGACCCAGTACTTC.

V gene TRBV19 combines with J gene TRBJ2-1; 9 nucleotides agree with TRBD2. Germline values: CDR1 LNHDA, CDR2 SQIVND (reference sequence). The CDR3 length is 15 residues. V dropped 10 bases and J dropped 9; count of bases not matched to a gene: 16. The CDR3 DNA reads TGTGCCACCGGAACCGGGCTAGCGGGACTGATTGAGCAGTTCTTC. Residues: CATGTGLAGLIEQFF.

CDR3 sequence: CASSVLAGGHNEQFF. CDR3 bases: TGTGCCAGCAGTGTACTAGCGGGAGGACACAATGAGCAGTTCTTC. The chain has TRBV28 and TRBJ2-1; 12 positions match TRBD2. Germline CDR1 and CDR2: MDHEN and SYDVKM. The CDR3 covers 15 residues. V shed 5 bases, J shed 5 bases, and the junction held 4 bases outside the gene matches.

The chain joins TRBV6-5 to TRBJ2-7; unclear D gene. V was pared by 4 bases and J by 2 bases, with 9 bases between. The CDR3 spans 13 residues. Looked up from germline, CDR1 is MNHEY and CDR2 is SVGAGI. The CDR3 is CASSSLPAYEQYF. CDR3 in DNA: TGTGCCAGCAGTTCCTTACCCGCCTACGAGCAGTACTTC.

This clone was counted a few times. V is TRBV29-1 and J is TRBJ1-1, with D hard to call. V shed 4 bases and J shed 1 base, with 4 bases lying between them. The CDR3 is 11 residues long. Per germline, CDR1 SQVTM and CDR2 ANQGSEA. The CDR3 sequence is CSVAENTEAFF. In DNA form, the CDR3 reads TGCAGCGTTGCCGAGAACACTGAAGCTTTCTTT.

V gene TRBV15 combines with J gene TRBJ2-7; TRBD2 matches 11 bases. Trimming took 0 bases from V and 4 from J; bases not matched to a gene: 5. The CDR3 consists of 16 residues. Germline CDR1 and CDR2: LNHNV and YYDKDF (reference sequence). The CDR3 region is CATSRDQASGRYEQYF. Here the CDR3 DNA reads TGTGCCACCAGCAGAGATCAGGCTAGCGGGAGGTACGAGCAGTACTTC. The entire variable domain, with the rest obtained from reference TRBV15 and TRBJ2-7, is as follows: DAMVIQNPRYQVTQFGKPVTLSCSQTLNHNVMYWYQQKSSQAPKLLFHYYDKDFNNEADTPDNFQSRRPNTSFCFLDIRSPGLGDTAMYLCATSRDQASGRYEQYFGPGTRLTVT.

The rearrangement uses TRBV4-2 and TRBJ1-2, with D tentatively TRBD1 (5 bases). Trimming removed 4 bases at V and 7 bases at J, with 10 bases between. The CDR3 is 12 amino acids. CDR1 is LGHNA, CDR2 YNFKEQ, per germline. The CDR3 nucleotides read TGTGCCAGCAGCCCCGAGGGGCTTGGCTACACCTTC. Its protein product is CASSPEGLGYTF.

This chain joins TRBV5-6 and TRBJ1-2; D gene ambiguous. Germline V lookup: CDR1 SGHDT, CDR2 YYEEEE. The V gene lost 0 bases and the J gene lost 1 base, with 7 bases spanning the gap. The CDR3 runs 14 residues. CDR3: CASSLGAYNYGYTF. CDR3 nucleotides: TGTGCCAGCAGCTTGGGGGCTTATAACTATGGCTACACCTTC.

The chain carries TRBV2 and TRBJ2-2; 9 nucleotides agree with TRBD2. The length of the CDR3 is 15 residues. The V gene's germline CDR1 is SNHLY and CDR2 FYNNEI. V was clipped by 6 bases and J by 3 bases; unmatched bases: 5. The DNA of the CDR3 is TGTGCCAGCAGCAAAATAGCGGGAGACACCGGGGAGCTGTTTTTT. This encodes CASSKIAGDTGELFF.

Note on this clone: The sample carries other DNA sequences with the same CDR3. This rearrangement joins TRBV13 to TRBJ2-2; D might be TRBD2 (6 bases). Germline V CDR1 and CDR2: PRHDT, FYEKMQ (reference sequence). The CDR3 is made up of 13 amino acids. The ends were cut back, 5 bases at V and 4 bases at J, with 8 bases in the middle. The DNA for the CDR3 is TGTGCCAGCAGCCTGGGGGGCACCGGGGAGCTGTTTTTT. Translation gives CASSLGGTGELFF.

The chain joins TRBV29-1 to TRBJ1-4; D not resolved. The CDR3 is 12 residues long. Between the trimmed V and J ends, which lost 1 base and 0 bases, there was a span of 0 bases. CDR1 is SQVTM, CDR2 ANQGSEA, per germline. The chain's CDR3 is CSVEATNEKLFF. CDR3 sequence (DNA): TGCAGCGTTGAAGCAACTAATGAAAAACTGTTTTTT.

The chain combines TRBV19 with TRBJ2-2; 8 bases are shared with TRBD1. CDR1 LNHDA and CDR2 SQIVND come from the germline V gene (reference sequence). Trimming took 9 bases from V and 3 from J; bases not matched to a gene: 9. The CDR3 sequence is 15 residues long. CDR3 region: CASIPGQVDTGELFF. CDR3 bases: TGTGCCAGCATACCGGGACAGGTAGACACCGGGGAGCTGTTTTTT.